The sequence of this T cell receptor (beta chain) was determined in a study of response to subunit inactivated influenza vaccine. TCRdb reanalysed the RT-PCR reads using MiXCR and keeps one entry per CDR3 protein. The repertoire holds about 570,000 distinct CDR3 sequences, with about 12% as singletons. The study's findings and limits: Authors suggested few new T cells are recruited by each seasonal influenza vaccination.

This clonotype was seen a few times. Its target is not known. One end of the junction does not line up with germline, which may come from a read error. The CDR3 runs to 11 residues. Germline CDR1 reads SEHNR; CDR2 reads FQNEAQ (reference sequence). This rearrangement joins TRBV7-9 to TRBJ2-7; no clear D gene. This sequence was found in a man aged 45-65 years who received an inactivated influenza vaccine. The sequences come from PBMCs from blood, collected on the day of vaccination. CDR3 loop: CASSFSSEQYF. The DNA for the CDR3 is TGTGCCAGCAGCTTTTCCTCCGAGCAGTACTTC.